What follows is one T cell receptor beta chain and its context. The germline CDR1 and CDR2 sequences are SGHVS and FNYEAQ. V lost 3 bases, J lost 6 bases, and 10 bases stayed unmatched. The CDR3 contains 16 residues. TCRdb reanalysed the 5' RACE reads using MiXCR and keeps one entry per CDR3 protein. The sample holds tens of thousands of distinct CDR3 sequences, less than 30% seen once. Cells sorted as Tregs were CD4+, CD25+ and CD127-/low. The sequence was obtained from a female donor with breast cancer. Source material: tumor-infiltrating Tregs sorted from the breast tumor. V gene TRBV7-6 combines with J gene TRBJ2-2; 7 nucleotides line up with TRBD2. Written as DNA, the CDR3 is TGTGCCAGCAGCTTTAGTAACAGCGGGGCACCCGGGGAGCTGTTTTTT. This encodes CASSFSNSGAPGELFF.